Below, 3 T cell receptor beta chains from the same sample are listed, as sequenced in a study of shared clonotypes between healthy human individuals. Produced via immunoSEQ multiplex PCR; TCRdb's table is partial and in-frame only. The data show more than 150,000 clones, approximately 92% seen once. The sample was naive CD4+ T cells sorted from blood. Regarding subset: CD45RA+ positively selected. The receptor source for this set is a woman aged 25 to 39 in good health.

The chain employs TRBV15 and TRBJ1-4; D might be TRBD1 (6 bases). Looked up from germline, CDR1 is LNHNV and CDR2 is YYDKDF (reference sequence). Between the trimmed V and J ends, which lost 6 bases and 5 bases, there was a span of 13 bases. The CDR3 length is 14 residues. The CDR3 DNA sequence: TGTGCCACCAGTAAGGGGCAGGGGAATGAAAAACTGTTTTTT. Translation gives CATSKGQGNEKLFF.

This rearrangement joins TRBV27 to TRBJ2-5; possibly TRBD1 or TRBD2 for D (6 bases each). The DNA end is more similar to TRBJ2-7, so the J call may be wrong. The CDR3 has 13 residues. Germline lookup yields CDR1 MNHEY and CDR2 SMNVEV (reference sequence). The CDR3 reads CASRGGRTYEQYF. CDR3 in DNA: TGTGCCAGCAGAGGGGGGAGAACCTACGAGCAGTACTTC.

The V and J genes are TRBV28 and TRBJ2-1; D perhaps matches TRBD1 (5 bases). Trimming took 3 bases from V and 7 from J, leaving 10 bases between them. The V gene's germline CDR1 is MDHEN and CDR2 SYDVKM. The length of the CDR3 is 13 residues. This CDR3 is CASSLDTWNEQFF. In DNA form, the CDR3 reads TGTGCCAGCAGTTTGGACACCTGGAATGAGCAGTTCTTC.